Following are 30 T cell receptor beta chains from one sample sequenced in a study of cytomegalovirus exposure and HLA in healthy donors. Vbeta (60) and Jbeta (13) primers were used in the PCR. Libraries were prepared by immunoSEQ multiplex PCR; TCRdb keeps only in-frame clonotypes and omits some of them. The sample comprises under 100,000 clones, over 9.5% of which are singletons, and about 24% rests with the top ten. Source material: PBMCs. The source is a man aged 55-75 years in good health and CMV-seropositive.

The chain joins TRBV12-2 to TRBJ2-7; the D call TRBD2 from the table was never checked on the DNA. TRBV12-2 is listed as a pseudogene. There are 15 residues in the CDR3. The chain's CDR3 is CASRRLAGGTYEQYV. CDR3 in DNA: TGTGCAAGTCGCCGACTAGCGGGGGGAACCTACGAGCAGTACGTC.

This clone was observed a handful of times. The chain carries TRBV7-8 and TRBJ2-1; D possibly corresponds to TRBD2 (5 bases). This CDR3 has 13 residues. V was shortened by 1 base and J by 9 bases, with 10 bases between the two germline ends. CDR1 SGHVS and CDR2 FQNEAQ come from the germline V gene. Written as DNA, the CDR3 is TGTGCCAGCAGCTTAGATTTAGCGCTTGAGCAGTTCTTC. It is translated as CASSLDLALEQFF.

This rearrangement joins TRBV21-1 to TRBJ1-5. TRBV21-1 is a pseudogene locus. The CDR3 is 15 amino acids. CDR3 in DNA: TGTGCCAGCCCCGAAGAGGGATTCAGCAATCAGCCCCAGCATTTT. Translating gives CASPEEGFSNQPQHF.

The table lists this clone with a few counts. This chain joins TRBV6-1 and TRBJ2-1; TRBD2 matches 10 bases. Germline loops: CDR1 MNHNS, CDR2 SASEGT. Trimming removed 1 base from V and 13 bases from J; junction bases left unmatched: 7. This CDR3 has 14 amino acids. This CDR3 is CASSEERLAGDQFF. The CDR3 DNA follows: TGTGCCAGCAGTGAAGAACGGCTAGCGGGGGACCAGTTCTTC.

V is TRBV30 and J is TRBJ2-5; D unclear. The germline V gene has CDR1 GTSNPN and CDR2 SVGIG (reference sequence). The CDR3 spans 13 residues. Trimming took off 5 bases at V and 5 bases at J, with 15 bases between the two ends. In DNA, the CDR3 is TGTGCCTGGCGCGCTCCCCCCGTGGAGACCCAGTACTTC. Amino acid sequence: CAWRAPPVETQYF.

This clone was observed a handful of times. The rearrangement links TRBV5-4 to TRBJ2-5; D not certain. The CDR3 extends over 15 amino acids. In germline, CDR1 is SGHNT, CDR2 YYREEE (reference sequence). Trimming shortened V by 4 bases and J by 2 bases, and 15 bases separated the two germline ends. The CDR3 nucleotides are TGTGCCAGCAGCGATAAAGACTTCACTCAAGAGACCCAGTACTTC. It is translated as CASSDKDFTQETQYF. Together with reference TRBV5-4 and TRBJ2-5, the CDR3 gives the full variable domain: ETGVTQSPTHLIKTRGQQVTLRCSSQSGHNTVSWYQQALGQGPQFIFQYYREEENGRGNFPPRFSGLQFPNYSSELNVNALELDDSALYLCASSDKDFTQETQYFGPGTRLLVL.

The chain employs TRBV4-2 and TRBJ1-1; D is unclear. CDR3 size: 13 residues. The germline gives CDR1 LGHNA, CDR2 YNFKEQ. Trimming stripped 0 bases from V and 6 bases from J, with 8 bases between. The CDR3 DNA sequence: TGTGCCAGCAGCCAAGAACTCGGGGCTGAAGCTTTCTTT. Translating it yields CASSQELGAEAFF.

This clone has just a few counts. The rearrangement joins TRBV7-3 to TRBJ2-1, with 7 bases aligning to TRBD1. Looked up from germline, CDR1 is SGHTA and CDR2 is FQGTGA. The CDR3 extends over 13 amino acids. The trim removed 5 bases at V and 7 bases at J, leaving 5 bases unmatched. CDR3 region: CASSIGTVNEQFF. Here the CDR3 DNA reads TGTGCCAGCAGCATAGGGACAGTAAATGAGCAGTTCTTC.

The table lists this clone with a few counts. This rearrangement joins TRBV27 to TRBJ1-6, with 9 bases fitting TRBD1. Germline V CDR1 and CDR2: MNHEY, SMNVEV (reference sequence). The ends lost 5 bases at V and 9 bases at J; junction bases unmatched: 5. The CDR3 has 14 amino acids. In nucleotides, the CDR3 is TGTGCCAGCAGTCCGGGACAGGGCGGTTCACCCCTCCACTTT. This gives the protein CASSPGQGGSPLHF.

This clone was detected only a few times. This rearrangement joins TRBV7-9 to TRBJ1-1; D might be TRBD1 (5 bases). This CDR3 region has 12 residues. Germline V gene lookup returns CDR1 SEHNR and CDR2 FQNEAQ (reference sequence). Trimming cost V 6 bases and J 6 bases, with 11 bases left between them. DNA of the CDR3: TGTGCCAGCAGAGGGGAATTCCCTGAAGCTTTCTTT. The encoded protein is CASRGEFPEAFF.

This clone was detected a few times. Other nucleotide sequences from this sample produce the same CDR3. This rearrangement joins TRBV6-1 to TRBJ1-1; the D is unclear. From germline, CDR1 is MNHNS and CDR2 SASEGT. The CDR3 is made up of 15 amino acids. V was trimmed by 5 bases and J by 1 base, leaving 14 bases between them. CDR3 coding DNA: TGTGCCAGCAGTCCACGGGAAAGCCGGAACACTGAAGCTTTCTTT. It specifies CASSPRESRNTEAFF.

This rearrangement joins TRBV28 to TRBJ2-7; TRBD1 aligns across 7 bases. There are 13 residues in the CDR3. The V and J ends lost 8 bases and 0 bases, in that order; junction bases with no gene match: 4. The germline gives CDR1 MDHEN, CDR2 SYDVKM. The CDR3 DNA follows: TGTGCCAGCGTGGACAGGAGCTCCTACGAGCAGTACTTC. It yields the protein CASVDRSSYEQYF.

This clone was seen only a few times. V and J are TRBV5-1 and TRBJ2-2, with 12 positions matching TRBD2. The germline V gene has CDR1 SGHRS and CDR2 YFSETQ. The CDR3 has 16 amino acids. Germline trimming cut 4 bases from V and 3 bases from J; bases unmatched to any gene: 4. The CDR3: CASSLTSGRDTGELFF. The CDR3, as DNA: TGCGCCAGCAGCCTGACTAGCGGGAGAGACACCGGGGAGCTGTTTTTT.

The rearrangement links TRBV7-8 to TRBJ2-1; 10 bases agree with TRBD2. CDR1 is SGHVS and CDR2 is FQNEAQ in the germline V gene. J gave up 6 bases and V 6 bases, and 8 bases lay outside the gene matches. This CDR3 is 15 amino acids long. Written as DNA, the CDR3 is TGTGCCAGCAGAACAAGCGGGGGGGGTCTCAATGAGCAGTTCTTC. Amino acid sequence: CASRTSGGGLNEQFF.

Comments on this clone: Because the CDR3 is missing its conserved closing phenylalanine or tryptophan, this is likely a read error. The limits of the CDR3 on the DNA are not certain, so only TCRdb's listed CDR3 is given. The gene calls are TRBV10-2 and TRBJ1-5; TRBD1 is taken as the D call from the table, unchecked against the DNA. 12 amino acids form the CDR3, both terminal residues included. Looked up from germline, CDR1 is WSHSY and CDR2 is SAAADI. CDR3: CATGHGGWPKHL.

This chain joins TRBV2 and TRBJ1-1; D unclear. CDR3 size: 13 residues. V lost 7 bases, J lost 1 base, and 10 bases lay in between. The germline gives CDR1 SNHLY, CDR2 FYNNEI. The CDR3 DNA sequence: TGTGCCAGCACAGTGGAGGGGAACACTGAAGCTTTCTTT. Amino acid sequence: CASTVEGNTEAFF.

The genes are TRBV7-2 and TRBJ1-2; D gene ambiguous. The CDR3 runs to 14 residues. V lost 2 bases and J 5 bases, leaving 12 bases between the germline ends. Germline values: CDR1 SGHTA, CDR2 FQGNSA. CDR3 bases: TGTGCCAGCAGCTTAATTCCGGGAGGGTATGGCTACACCTTC. It codes for CASSLIPGGYGYTF.

This clone was picked up a small number of times. The V gene is TRBV2, the J gene TRBJ1-5; 7 bases agree with TRBD1. There are 17 residues in the CDR3. Per germline, CDR1 SNHLY and CDR2 FYNNEI. V was clipped by 8 bases and J by 7 bases; unmatched bases: 20. The DNA of the CDR3 is TGTGCCAGCCACGAAGGGGGCAGGGCCCTACATGGGCAGCCCCAGCATTTT. It specifies CASHEGGRALHGQPQHF.

The chain has TRBV5-1 and TRBJ2-1, with 12 bases identical to TRBD2. The CDR3 totals 14 residues. The V and J ends lost 3 bases and 7 bases, in that order; junction bases with no gene match: 2. In germline, CDR1 is SGHRS, CDR2 YFSETQ. CDR3 bases: TGCGCCAGCAGCTCTAGCGGGGGGGATAATGAGCAGTTCTTC. Its translation: CASSSSGGDNEQFF.

This clone turned up a few times. J is TRBJ2-7 and V is TRBV7-8; weak D call: TRBD2 (5 bases). The CDR3 has 14 residues. V gave up 5 bases and J gave up 0 bases, with 11 bases separating them. Germline CDR1 reads SGHVS; CDR2 reads FQNEAQ. The CDR3 sequence is CASSVSGGSYEQYF. CDR3 nucleotides: TGTGCCAGCAGCGTCAGTGGAGGCTCCTACGAGCAGTACTTC.

Only a few counts were recorded for this clone. The rearrangement joins TRBV6-5 to TRBJ2-1; possible D gene TRBD2, 5 bases. This CDR3 contains 12 residues. V lost 6 bases, J lost 12 bases, and 15 bases lay in between. Germline loops: CDR1 MNHEY, CDR2 SVGAGI. For the CDR3, the DNA is TGTGCCAGCAGCCGGGAAGGCCGGGGGCAGTTCTTC. This codes for CASSREGRGQFF.

This clone appeared a few times. The V call is TRBV6-5, the J call TRBJ2-7; maybe TRBD2 (5 bases). Germline V gene data show CDR1 as MNHEY and CDR2 as SVGAGI. The CDR3 sequence is 15 residues long. Trimming removed 0 bases at V and 3 bases at J, with 12 bases between. CDR3 region: CASSYSRRGRYEQYF. CDR3 DNA: TGTGCCAGCAGTTACTCTAGGAGAGGGCGCTACGAGCAGTACTTC.

This clone has just a few counts. This chain connects TRBV7-7 to TRBJ2-7, with a possible D match to TRBD2 (5 bases). This CDR3 is 15 amino acids long. The V gene's germline CDR1 is SSHAT and CDR2 FNYEAQ (reference sequence). Here the CDR3 DNA reads TGTGCTAGCAGCTTGTCGGGGTCTCACTCCTACGAGCAGTACGTC. Translated: CASSLSGSHSYEQYV.

The chain has TRBV28 and TRBJ1-2; D might be TRBD1 (6 bases). V was clipped by 1 base and J by 8 bases, with 8 bases between them. The CDR3 is 12 amino acids. Looked up from germline, CDR1 is MDHEN and CDR2 is SYDVKM. The CDR3: CASSLLQGGYTF. The DNA of the CDR3 is TGTGCCAGCAGTTTATTACAGGGAGGCTACACCTTC.

This clone came up a few times. The chain is built from TRBV4-1 and TRBJ2-7, with D tentatively TRBD2 (6 bases). CDR1 MGHRA and CDR2 YSYEKL come from the germline V gene. Deletions cut 4 bases from V and 2 bases from J, with 21 bases between. The CDR3 runs to 17 residues. This chain's CDR3 is CASSPGLARGPPYEQYV. The CDR3 DNA reads as TGCGCCAGCAGCCCCGGCTTAGCGCGGGGCCCCCCCTACGAGCAGTACGTC.

The chain couples TRBV20-1 to TRBJ2-5, with no clear D. Germline V gives CDR1 DFQATT, CDR2 SNEGSKA (reference sequence). CDR3 length equals 11 residues. Trimming took off 6 bases at V and 4 bases at J, with 9 bases between the two ends. This CDR3 is CSAKELETQYF. Here the CDR3 DNA reads TGCAGTGCCAAAGAGCTAGAGACCCAGTACTTC.

This clone was counted between two and nine times. The CDR3, as DNA: TGTGCCAGCAGCGTAGTGGAGGGCCCCTACAATGAGCAGTTCTTC. As protein: CASSVVEGPYNEQFF. The rearrangement links TRBV9 to TRBJ2-1; tentatively, D is TRBD2 (6 bases). Germline V gene data show CDR1 as SGDLS and CDR2 as YYNGEE. The CDR3 has 15 residues. With 0 bases removed from V and 2 bases from J, the gap between germline ends came to 9 bases.

This chain connects TRBV27 to TRBJ2-7, with D perhaps TRBD2 (6 bases). The V and J ends lost 2 bases and 9 bases respectively, with 23 bases between them. The V gene's germline CDR1 is MNHEY and CDR2 SMNVEV (reference sequence). The CDR3 extends over 16 amino acids. The CDR3 DNA follows: TGTGCCAGCAGTTTAATAGGGAGCCCGGTCGGGGGATGGCAGTACGTC. Residues: CASSLIGSPVGGWQYV.

The sample holds a few counts of this clone. The rearrangement joins TRBV7-6 to TRBJ1-1; a possible D gene is TRBD1 (5 bases). Germline V gene sequence: CDR1 SGHVS, CDR2 FNYEAQ. Between the trimmed V and J ends, which lost 5 bases and 5 bases, there was a span of 15 bases. The CDR3 sequence is 14 residues long. In nucleotides, the CDR3 is TGTGCCAGCAGCCCTCAATTGGGGGGGACTGAAGCTTTCTTT. It encodes CASSPQLGGTEAFF.

The chain joins TRBV7-2 to TRBJ1-1; a weak D match, TRBD1 (6 bases). Germline CDR1 reads SGHTA; CDR2 reads FQGNSA. Trimming took 5 bases from V and 3 from J, leaving 16 bases between them. The CDR3 is 15 residues long. The CDR3 spells CASSQYHREYTEAFF. DNA of the CDR3: TGTGCCAGCAGCCAATACCACAGGGAGTACACTGAAGCTTTCTTT.